This T cell receptor (beta chain) came from a study of early T cells in non-severe SARS-CoV-2 infection. The wider study: Sequencing used unsorted whole-blood bulk RNA, so chains lack pairing.

Individual cDNA molecules received unique molecular identifiers during library preparation. One entry per CDR3 protein, called by TCRdb with MiXCR from the 5' RACE reads. The sample records fewer than 75,000 distinct CDR3 sequences, 20% being singletons. This clonotype was picked up many times. Trimming left V 1 base short and J 2 bases short, with 5 bases between. Germline loops: CDR1 SGHAT, CDR2 FQNNGV. The CDR3 extends over 13 amino acids. The source is an adult who was a healthcare worker with PCR-confirmed SARS-CoV-2 infection or an uninfected control (not recorded which). The chain links TRBV11-2 to TRBJ1-1; no reliable D call. Sequenced material: whole blood, taken at baseline. The CDR3 spells CASSLGGNTEAFF. The CDR3 coding sequence is TGTGCCAGCAGCTTAGGGGGTAACACTGAAGCTTTCTTT.